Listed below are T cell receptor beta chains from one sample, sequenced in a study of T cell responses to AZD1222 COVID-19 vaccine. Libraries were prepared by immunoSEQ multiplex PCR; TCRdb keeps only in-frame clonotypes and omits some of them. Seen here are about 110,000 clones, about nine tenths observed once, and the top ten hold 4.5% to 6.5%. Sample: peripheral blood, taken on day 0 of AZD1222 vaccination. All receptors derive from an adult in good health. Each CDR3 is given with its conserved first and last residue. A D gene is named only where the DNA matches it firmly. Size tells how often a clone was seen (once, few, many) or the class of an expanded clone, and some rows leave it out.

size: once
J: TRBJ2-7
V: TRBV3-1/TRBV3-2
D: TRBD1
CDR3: CASSQEIQDRGGNYEQYF
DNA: TGTGCCAGCAGCCAAGAAATCCAGGACAGGGGGGGGAACTACGAGCAGTACTTC

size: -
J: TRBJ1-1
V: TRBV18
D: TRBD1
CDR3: CASSPADRANTEAFF
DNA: TGTGCCAGCTCACCAGCGGACAGGGCGAACACTGAAGCTTTCTTT

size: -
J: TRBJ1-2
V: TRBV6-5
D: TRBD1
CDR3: CASIAGTDGYTF
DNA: TGTGCCAGCATCGCTGGGACAGATGGCTACACCTTC

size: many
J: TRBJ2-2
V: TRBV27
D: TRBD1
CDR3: CASRVQGAGELFF
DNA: TGTGCCAGCAGGGTACAGGGGGCCGGGGAGCTGTTTTTT

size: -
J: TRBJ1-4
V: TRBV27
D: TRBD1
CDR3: CASSSLTRTGRDEKLFF
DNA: TGTGCCAGCAGTTCCCTCACCCGGACAGGGAGGGATGAAAAACTGTTTTTT

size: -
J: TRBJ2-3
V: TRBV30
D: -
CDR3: CAWSVGRGSTDTQYF
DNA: TGTGCCTGGAGTGTCGGTCGGGGAAGCACAGATACGCAGTATTTT

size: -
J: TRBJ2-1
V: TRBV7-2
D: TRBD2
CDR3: CASRPGTSGVYNEQFF
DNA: TGTGCCAGCAGACCTGGGACTAGCGGAGTCTACAATGAGCAGTTCTTC

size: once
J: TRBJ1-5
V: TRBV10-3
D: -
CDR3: CAISARGSNQPQHF
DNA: TGTGCCATCAGTGCAAGAGGGAGCAATCAGCCCCAGCATTTT

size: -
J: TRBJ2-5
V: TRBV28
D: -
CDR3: CASSPPPRRETQYF
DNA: TGTGCCAGCAGTCCACCGCCCAGGCGAGAGACCCAGTACTTC

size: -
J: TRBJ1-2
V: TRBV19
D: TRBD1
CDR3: CASSPDREWANYGYTF
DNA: TGTGCCAGTAGCCCGGACAGGGAATGGGCTAACTATGGCTACACCTTC

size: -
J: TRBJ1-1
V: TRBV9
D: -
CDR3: CASSPGTNLNTEAFF
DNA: TGTGCCAGCAGCCCCGGGACAAATCTCAACACTGAAGCTTTCTTT

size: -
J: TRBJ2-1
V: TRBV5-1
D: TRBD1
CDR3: CASSLIRGQSNNEQFF
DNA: TGCGCCAGCAGCTTGATCAGGGGGCAGAGCAACAATGAGCAGTTCTTC

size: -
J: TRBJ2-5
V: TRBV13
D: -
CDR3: CASTADPDRETQYF
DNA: TGTGCCAGCACCGCGGACCCGGACCGGGAGACCCAGTACTTC

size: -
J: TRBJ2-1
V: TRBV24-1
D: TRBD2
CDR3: CATSQQVAGGPRQFF
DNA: TGTGCCACCAGTCAACAGGTAGCGGGAGGGCCTCGGCAGTTCTTC

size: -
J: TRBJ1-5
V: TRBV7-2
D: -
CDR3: CASSMGGTRGNQPQHF
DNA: TGTGCCAGCAGCATGGGTGGTACCAGGGGTAATCAGCCCCAGCATTTT

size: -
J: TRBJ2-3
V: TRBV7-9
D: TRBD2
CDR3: CASSLPGLAGELDTQYF
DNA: TGTGCCAGCAGCTTACCAGGACTAGCGGGAGAATTGGATACGCAGTATTTT

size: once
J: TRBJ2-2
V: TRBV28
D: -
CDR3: CASSLFPGELFF
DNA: TGTGCCAGCAGTTTATTTCCCGGGGAGCTGTTTTTT

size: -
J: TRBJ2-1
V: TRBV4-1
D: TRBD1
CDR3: CASSQDGTGDNEQFF
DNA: TGCGCCAGCAGCCAAGACGGGACAGGGGACAATGAGCAGTTCTTC

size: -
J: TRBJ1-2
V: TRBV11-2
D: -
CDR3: CASSLAPGAYYGYTF
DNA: TGTGCCAGCAGCTTAGCCCCGGGGGCGTACTATGGCTACACCTTC

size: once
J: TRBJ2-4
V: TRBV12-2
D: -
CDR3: CASRDYRAKNIQYF
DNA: TGTGCAAGTCGCGATTACAGAGCCAAAAACATTCAGTACTTC

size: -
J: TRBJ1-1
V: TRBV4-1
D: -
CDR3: CASSPGGRTEAFF
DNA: TGCGCCAGCAGCCCGGGAGGGCGGACTGAAGCTTTCTTT

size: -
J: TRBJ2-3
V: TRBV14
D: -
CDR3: CASSPLAVVRKDTQYF
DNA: TGTGCCAGCAGCCCCCTTGCAGTGGTCAGGAAAGATACGCAGTATTTT

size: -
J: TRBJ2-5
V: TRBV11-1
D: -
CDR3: CASSKGSQMTQYF
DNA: TGTGCCAGCAGCAAGGGATCTCAAATGACCCAGTACTTC

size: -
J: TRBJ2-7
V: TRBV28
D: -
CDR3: CASGVTYEQYF
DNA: TGTGCCAGCGGAGTAACCTACGAGCAGTACTTC

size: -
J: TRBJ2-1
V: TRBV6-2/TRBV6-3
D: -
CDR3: CASSPPGSPGYNEQFF
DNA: TGTGCCAGCAGTCCCCCGGGGAGCCCCGGTTACAATGAGCAGTTCTTC

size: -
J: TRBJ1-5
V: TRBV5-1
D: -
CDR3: CASSLAGSSNQPQHF
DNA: TGCGCCAGCAGCTTGGCGGGCTCCAGCAATCAGCCCCAGCATTTT

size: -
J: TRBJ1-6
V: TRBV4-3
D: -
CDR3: CASSQDLGRPLHF
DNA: TGCGCCAGCAGCCAAGATCTAGGCAGACCCCTCCACTTT

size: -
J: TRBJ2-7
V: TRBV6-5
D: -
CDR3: CASSYSLGGVEYF
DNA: TGTGCCAGCAGTTACTCGTTGGGGGGAGTGGAGTACTTC

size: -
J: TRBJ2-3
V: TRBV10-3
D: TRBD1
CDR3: CAISVRAGGADTQYF
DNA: TGTGCCATCAGCGTACGGGCAGGGGGCGCGGATACGCAGTATTTT

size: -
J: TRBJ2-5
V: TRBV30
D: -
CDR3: CAWSSSGLWTQYF
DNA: TGTGCCTGGAGTTCGAGCGGCCTTTGGACCCAGTACTTC

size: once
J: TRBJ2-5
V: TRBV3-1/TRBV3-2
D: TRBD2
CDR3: CASSQRGGSAEETQYF
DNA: TGTGCCAGCAGCCAAAGGGGAGGGAGCGCCGAAGAGACCCAGTACTTC

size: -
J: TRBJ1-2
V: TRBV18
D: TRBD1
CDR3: CASSPAGQYNYGYTF
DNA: TGTGCCAGCTCACCAGCGGGACAGTATAACTATGGCTACACCTTC

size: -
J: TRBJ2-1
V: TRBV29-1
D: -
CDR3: CSAGLEGGTQFF
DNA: TGCAGCGCTGGGCTAGAGGGAGGTACGCAGTTCTTC

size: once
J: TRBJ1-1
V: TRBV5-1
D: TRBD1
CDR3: CASSLGQGEAFF
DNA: TGCGCCAGCAGCCTTGGACAGGGAGAAGCTTTCTTT

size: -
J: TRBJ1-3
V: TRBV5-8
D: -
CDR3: CASSLVPGVSGNTIYF
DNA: TGTGCCAGCAGCTTGGTCCCCGGCGTCTCTGGAAACACCATATATTTT

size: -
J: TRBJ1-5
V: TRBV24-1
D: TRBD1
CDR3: CATGTGGTQPQHF
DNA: TGTGCCACCGGGACAGGCGGAACTCAGCCCCAGCATTTT

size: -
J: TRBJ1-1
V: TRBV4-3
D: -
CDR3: CASSQETAKGTEAFF
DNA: TGCGCCAGCAGCCAAGAGACGGCGAAGGGTACTGAAGCTTTCTTT

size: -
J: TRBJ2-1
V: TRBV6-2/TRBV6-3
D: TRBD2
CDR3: CASSYPLAGGGIDEQFF
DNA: TGTGCCAGCAGTTACCCGCTAGCGGGGGGGGGTATCGATGAGCAGTTCTTC

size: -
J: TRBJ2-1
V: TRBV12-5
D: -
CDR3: CASGTGISGEQFF
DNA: TGTGCTAGTGGGACCGGGATTTCGGGTGAGCAGTTCTTC

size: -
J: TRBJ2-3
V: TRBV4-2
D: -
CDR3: CASSQEMHTQYF
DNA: TGTGCCAGCAGCCAAGAAATGCATACGCAGTATTTT

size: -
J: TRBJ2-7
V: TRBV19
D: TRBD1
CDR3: CASSYRKPGQGVYYEQYF
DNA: TGTGCCAGTAGTTACCGAAAACCGGGACAGGGGGTGTACTACGAGCAGTACTTC

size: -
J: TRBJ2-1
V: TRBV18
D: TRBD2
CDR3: CASSPRSAGAAGSYNEQFF
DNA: TGTGCCAGCTCACCACGGTCGGCGGGAGCGGCGGGCTCCTACAATGAGCAGTTCTTC

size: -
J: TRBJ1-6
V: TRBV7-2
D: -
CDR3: CASSFLIKGNSPLHF
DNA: TGTGCCAGCAGCTTCTTAATAAAGGGGAATTCACCCCTCCACTTT

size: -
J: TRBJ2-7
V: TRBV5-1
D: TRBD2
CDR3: CASSLARGTSYEQYF
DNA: TGCGCCAGCAGCTTGGCGCGGGGGACCTCCTACGAGCAGTACTTC

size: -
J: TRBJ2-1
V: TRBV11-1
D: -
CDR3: CASSRRGGGGGNEQFF
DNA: TGTGCCAGCAGCCGACGAGGGGGGGGCGGAGGGAATGAGCAGTTCTTC

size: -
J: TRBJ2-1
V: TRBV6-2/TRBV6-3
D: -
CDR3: CASSWRGGQLHNEQFF
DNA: TGTGCCAGCAGTTGGAGAGGAGGTCAGCTCCACAATGAGCAGTTCTTC

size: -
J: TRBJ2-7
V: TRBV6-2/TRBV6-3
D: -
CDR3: CASSYLIHYEQYF
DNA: TGTGCCAGCAGTTACCTCATCCACTACGAGCAGTACTTC

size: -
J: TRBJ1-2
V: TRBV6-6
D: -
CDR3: CASSYDGLYGYTF
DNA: TGTGCCAGCAGTTACGATGGATTGTATGGCTACACCTTC